These T cell receptor beta chains were read from a single sample in a study of T cell responses to AZD1222 COVID-19 vaccine. Here immunoSEQ multiplex PCR was the method, and the copy in TCRdb shows in-frame clones only, minus some. The sample consists of 55,000 to 80,000 clones, about 74% of them appearing once. Material: peripheral blood, obtained on day 0 of AZD1222 vaccination. The source of these receptors is an adult in good health. CDR3s include the opening cysteine and the closing phenylalanine or tryptophan. Fields, in order: D gene, CDR3 length, clone size, V gene, J gene, CDR3 DNA, CDR3 protein. A D gene is named only where the DNA matches it firmly. Where a row states a size, it is once, few, many or the class of an expanded clone; other rows omit it.

TRBD1	15	.	TRBV7-6	TRBJ1-4	TGTGCCAGCAGCCGATGGACAGGGACTAATGAAAAACTGTTTTTT	CASSRWTGTNEKLFF
.	16	.	TRBV28	TRBJ1-2	TGTGCCAGCAGTTCCCCCCGCAGGCCCACTAACTATGGCTACACCTTC	CASSSPRRPTNYGYTF
.	13	.	TRBV7-9	TRBJ1-2	TGTGCCAGCAGCCCAGGTGGGGGCTATGGCTACACCTTC	CASSPGGGYGYTF
.	13	.	TRBV7-2	TRBJ2-3	TGTGCCAGCAGCTTTGGGACTGCAGATACGCAGTATTTT	CASSFGTADTQYF
.	12	.	TRBV7-9	TRBJ2-7	TGTGCCAGCAGCTTATTGATCTACGAGCAGTACTTC	CASSLLIYEQYF
.	14	.	TRBV24-1	TRBJ1-2	TGTGCCACCAGTGATTTCGAACATACTTATGGCTACACCTTC	CATSDFEHTYGYTF
TRBD1	13	.	TRBV13	TRBJ2-1	TGTGCCAGTAGCACAGGGGGGCTTTCGGAGCAGTTCTTC	CASSTGGLSEQFF
.	14	.	TRBV6-2/TRBV6-3	TRBJ1-2	TGTGCCAGCAGTTCAAACAGCAGGAATTATGGCTACACCTTC	CASSSNSRNYGYTF
.	14	.	TRBV27	TRBJ2-3	TGTGCCAGCAGTTATTTAACCAGCACAGATACGCAGTATTTT	CASSYLTSTDTQYF
.	13	.	TRBV7-8	TRBJ1-1	TGTGCCAGCAGCTTGACAGATGACACTGAAGCTTTCTTT	CASSLTDDTEAFF
TRBD2	15	.	TRBV11-1	TRBJ2-7	TGTGCCAGCACCCCGGCGGGGGGAAGAATCGACGAGCAGTACTTC	CASTPAGGRIDEQYF
TRBD1	14	once	TRBV7-2	TRBJ2-1	TGTGCCAGCAGCTTAGTTTCAGGGGGCAATGAGCAGTTCTTC	CASSLVSGGNEQFF
.	16	.	TRBV3-1/TRBV3-2	TRBJ1-6	TGTGCCAGCAGCATAACCAGGGGAGGCAATAATTCACCCCTCCACTTT	CASSITRGGNNSPLHF
TRBD2	15	.	TRBV11-2	TRBJ2-7	TGTGCCAGCAGCTTAGATAATACGGGGGGGAACGAGCAGTACTTC	CASSLDNTGGNEQYF
.	14	.	TRBV30	TRBJ1-1	TGTGCCTGGAGTGTATATCGGACAGCCCGTGAAGCTTTCTTT	CAWSVYRTAREAFF
.	15	.	TRBV18	TRBJ1-6	TGTGCCAGCTCACCCACGGACAGTTCCAATTCACCCCTCCACTTT	CASSPTDSSNSPLHF
.	15	.	TRBV18	TRBJ1-6	TGTGCCAGCTCACGAGGGACCAGAGATAATTCACCCCTCCACTTT	CASSRGTRDNSPLHF